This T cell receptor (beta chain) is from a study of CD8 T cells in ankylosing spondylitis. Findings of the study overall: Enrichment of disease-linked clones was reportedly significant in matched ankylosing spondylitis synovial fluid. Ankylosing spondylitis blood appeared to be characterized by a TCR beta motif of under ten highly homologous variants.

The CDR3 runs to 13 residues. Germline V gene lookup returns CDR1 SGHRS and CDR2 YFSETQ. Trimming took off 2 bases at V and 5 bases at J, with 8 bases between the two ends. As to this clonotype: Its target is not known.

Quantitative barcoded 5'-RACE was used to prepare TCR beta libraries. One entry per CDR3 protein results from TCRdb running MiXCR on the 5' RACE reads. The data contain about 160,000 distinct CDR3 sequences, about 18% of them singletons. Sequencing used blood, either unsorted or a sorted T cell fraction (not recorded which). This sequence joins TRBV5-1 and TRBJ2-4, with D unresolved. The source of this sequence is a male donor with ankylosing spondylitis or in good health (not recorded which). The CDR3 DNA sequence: TGCGCCAGCAGCTTTTCGGGTGAAAACATTCAGTACTTC. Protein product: CASSFSGENIQYF.